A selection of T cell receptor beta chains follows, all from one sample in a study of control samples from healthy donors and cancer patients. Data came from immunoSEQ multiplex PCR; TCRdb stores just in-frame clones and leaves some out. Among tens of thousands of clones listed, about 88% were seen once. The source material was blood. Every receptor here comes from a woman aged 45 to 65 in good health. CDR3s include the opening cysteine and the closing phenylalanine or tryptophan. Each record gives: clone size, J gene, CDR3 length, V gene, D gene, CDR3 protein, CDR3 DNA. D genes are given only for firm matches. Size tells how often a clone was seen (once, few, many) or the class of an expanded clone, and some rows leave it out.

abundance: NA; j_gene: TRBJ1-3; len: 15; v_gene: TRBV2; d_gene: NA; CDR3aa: CASSEGLRSGNTIYF; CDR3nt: TGTGCCAGCAGTGAAGGACTTAGGTCTGGAAACACCATATATTTT
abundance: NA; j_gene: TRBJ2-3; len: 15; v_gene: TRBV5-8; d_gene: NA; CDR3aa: CASRPGFYLTDTQYF; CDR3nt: TGTGCCAGCAGGCCAGGGTTCTACCTCACAGATACGCAGTATTTT
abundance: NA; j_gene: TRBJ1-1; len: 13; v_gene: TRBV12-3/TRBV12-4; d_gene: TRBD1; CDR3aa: CASSSGGHTEAFF; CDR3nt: TGTGCCAGCAGTTCAGGGGGACACACTGAAGCTTTCTTT
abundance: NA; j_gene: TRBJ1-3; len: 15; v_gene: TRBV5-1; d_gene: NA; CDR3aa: CASGPGALSGNTIYF; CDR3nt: TGCGCCAGCGGACCCGGGGCTCTCTCTGGAAACACCATATATTTT
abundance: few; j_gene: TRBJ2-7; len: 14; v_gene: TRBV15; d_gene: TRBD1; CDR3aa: CATSVDRGRYEQYF; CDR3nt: TGTGCCACCAGCGTAGACAGGGGACGCTACGAGCAGTACTTC
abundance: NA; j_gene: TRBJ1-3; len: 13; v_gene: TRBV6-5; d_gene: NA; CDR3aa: CASSYRLGNTIYF; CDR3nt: TGTGCCAGCAGTTACCGGCTAGGAAACACCATATATTTT
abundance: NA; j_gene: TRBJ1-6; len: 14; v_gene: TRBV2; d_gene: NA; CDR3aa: CASSDAPGISPLHF; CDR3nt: TGTGCCAGCAGTGATGCACCTGGAATTTCACCCCTCCACTTT
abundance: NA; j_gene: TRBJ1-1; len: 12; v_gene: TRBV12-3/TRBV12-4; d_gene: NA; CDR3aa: CASRAPPTEAFF; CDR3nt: TGTGCCAGCAGAGCTCCCCCAACTGAAGCTTTCTTT
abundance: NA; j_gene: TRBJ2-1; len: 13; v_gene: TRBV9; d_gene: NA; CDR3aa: CASSVDLYNEQFF; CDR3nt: TGTGCCAGCAGCGTAGATCTGTACAATGAGCAGTTCTTC
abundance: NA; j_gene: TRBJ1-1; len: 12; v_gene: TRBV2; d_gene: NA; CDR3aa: CASSERGSEAFF; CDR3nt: TGTGCCAGCAGTGAAAGGGGGTCTGAAGCTTTCTTT
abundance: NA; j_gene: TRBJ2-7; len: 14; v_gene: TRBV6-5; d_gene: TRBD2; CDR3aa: CATFPAGGPYEQYF; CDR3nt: TGTGCCACCTTCCCGGCGGGGGGGCCGTACGAGCAGTACTTC
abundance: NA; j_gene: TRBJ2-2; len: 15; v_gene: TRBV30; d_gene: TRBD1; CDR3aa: CAWSGDRSNTGELFF; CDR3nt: TGTGCCTGGAGTGGGGACAGGTCGAACACCGGGGAGCTGTTTTTT
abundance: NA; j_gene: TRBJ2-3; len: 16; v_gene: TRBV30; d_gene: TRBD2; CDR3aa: CAWSARNSGGGDTQYF; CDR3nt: TGTGCCTGGAGTGCACGAAATAGCGGGGGGGGAGATACGCAGTATTTT
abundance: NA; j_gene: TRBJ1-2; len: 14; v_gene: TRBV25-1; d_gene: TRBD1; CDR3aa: CASRGQGQNYGYTF; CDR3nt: TGTGCCAGCAGAGGTCAGGGACAGAACTATGGCTACACCTTC
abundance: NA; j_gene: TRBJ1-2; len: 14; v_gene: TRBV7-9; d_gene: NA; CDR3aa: CASSTTGRTDGYTF; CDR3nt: TGTGCCAGCAGCACCACCGGGAGGACCGATGGCTACACCTTC
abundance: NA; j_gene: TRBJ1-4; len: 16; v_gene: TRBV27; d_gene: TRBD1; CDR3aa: CASSYPADRDNEKLFF; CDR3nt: TGTGCCAGCAGTTACCCGGCGGACAGGGATAATGAAAAACTGTTTTTT
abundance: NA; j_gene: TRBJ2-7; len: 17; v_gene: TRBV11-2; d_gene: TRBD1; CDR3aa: CASSLDSATGPSYEQYF; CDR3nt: TGTGCCAGCAGCTTAGATAGTGCGACAGGGCCATCCTACGAGCAGTACTTC